A selection of T cell receptor beta chains follows, all from one sample in a study of OX40 agonist ivuxolimab in advanced cancers. Only in-frame clones appear in the TCRdb table, and some are missing; sequencing was by immunoSEQ multiplex PCR. This sample yields roughly 60,000 clones, of which around four fifths are seen a single time; approximately 2.2% belongs to the top ten. This specimen consisted of CD4+ or CD8+ T cells sorted from blood, obtained in a trial of the OX40 agonist ivuxolimab. Receptors were obtained from an adult with an advanced solid tumor such as melanoma, head and neck, liver or kidney cancer. The CDR3 runs from the conserved cysteine through the conserved F or W. Fields, in order: D gene, J gene, V gene, clone size, CDR3 protein, CDR3 DNA. D genes are given only for firm matches. Clone size appears in some rows only: once, few, many, or a class for an expanded clone.

>TRBD1|TRBJ1-2|TRBV6-1|.
CASSAFQGANYGYTF
TGTGCCAGCAGTGCTTTCCAGGGGGCAAACTATGGCTACACCTTC
>.|TRBJ2-2|TRBV14|.
CASSRAAIGELFF
TGTGCCAGCAGCCGGGCAGCCATCGGGGAGCTGTTTTTT
>.|TRBJ2-3|TRBV11-1|.
CASSLGLGTDTQYF
TGTGCCAGCAGCTTAGGGCTTGGCACAGATACGCAGTATTTT
>.|TRBJ1-1|TRBV5-1|.
CASSPPSGDAFF
TGCGCCAGCAGCCCCCCCTCAGGGGACGCTTTCTTT
>TRBD1|TRBJ1-5|TRBV5-5|.
CASTTGQLSNQPQHF
TGTGCCAGCACCACGGGACAGCTTAGCAATCAGCCCCAGCATTTT
>TRBD2|TRBJ2-1|TRBV10-1|.
CASRASGPPYNEQFF
TGCGCCAGCAGGGCTAGCGGGCCGCCCTACAATGAGCAGTTCTTC
>TRBD2|TRBJ2-7|TRBV7-3|.
CASSPVGLAGHYEQYF
TGTGCCAGCAGCCCCGTCGGGCTAGCGGGACACTACGAGCAGTACTTC
>TRBD1|TRBJ2-4|TRBV2|few
CASLRDSKNIQYF
TGTGCCAGTCTCAGGGACAGCAAAAACATTCAGTACTTC
>TRBD1|TRBJ2-7|TRBV27|.
CASSPRGQTYYEQYF
TGTGCCAGCAGTCCACGGGGACAGACGTACTACGAGCAGTACTTC
>.|TRBJ1-2|TRBV6-5|.
CASSDPYGINYGYTF
TGTGCCAGCAGCGACCCATACGGAATTAACTATGGCTACACCTTC
>.|TRBJ1-1|TRBV7-8|.
CASSLWEPRDTRMGVNTEAFF
TGTGCCAGCAGCTTGTGGGAACCCCGGGACACTCGAATGGGGGTGAACACTGAAGCTTTCTTT
>.|TRBJ1-1|TRBV19|.
CASSIERQGSEAFF
TGTGCCAGTAGTATTGAGCGGCAGGGCTCTGAAGCTTTCTTT
>.|TRBJ2-2|TRBV2|medium-sized
CASRQAGELFF
TGTGCCAGCAGACAAGCCGGGGAGCTGTTTTTT
>TRBD2|TRBJ2-3|TRBV19|.
CASSMGGLAGQTDTQYF
TGTGCCAGTAGTATGGGCGGGCTAGCGGGACAGACAGATACGCAGTATTTT
>.|TRBJ2-1|TRBV28|.
CASSWTNEQFF
TGTGCCAGCAGTTGGACGAATGAGCAGTTCTTC
>.|TRBJ1-3|TRBV5-4|.
CASSLASGNTIYF
TGTGCCAGCAGCTTGGCCTCCGGAAACACCATATATTTT
>.|TRBJ2-2|TRBV25-1|.
CASSPSLGWDTGELFF
TGTGCCAGCAGTCCCAGTTTGGGGTGGGACACCGGGGAGCTGTTTTTT
>TRBD2|TRBJ2-5|TRBV7-9|.
CASTTGGYQETQYF
TGTGCCAGCACCACCGGGGGGTACCAAGAGACCCAGTACTTC
>TRBD1|TRBJ1-4|TRBV5-1|.
CASSAGQYEKLFF
TGCGCCAGCAGCGCGGGACAGTATGAAAAACTGTTTTTT
>.|TRBJ2-5|TRBV19|.
CASSPSGRGETQYF
TGTGCCAGTAGTCCCTCGGGACGTGGAGAGACCCAGTACTTC
>.|TRBJ1-5|TRBV6-1|once
CASTLMGGTKPQHF
TGTGCCAGCACTTTGATGGGGGGCACCAAGCCCCAGCATTTT
>.|TRBJ2-5|TRBV7-6|.
CASSTQTDRGETQYF
TGTGCCAGCAGCACGCAAACCGACAGAGGAGAGACCCAGTACTTC